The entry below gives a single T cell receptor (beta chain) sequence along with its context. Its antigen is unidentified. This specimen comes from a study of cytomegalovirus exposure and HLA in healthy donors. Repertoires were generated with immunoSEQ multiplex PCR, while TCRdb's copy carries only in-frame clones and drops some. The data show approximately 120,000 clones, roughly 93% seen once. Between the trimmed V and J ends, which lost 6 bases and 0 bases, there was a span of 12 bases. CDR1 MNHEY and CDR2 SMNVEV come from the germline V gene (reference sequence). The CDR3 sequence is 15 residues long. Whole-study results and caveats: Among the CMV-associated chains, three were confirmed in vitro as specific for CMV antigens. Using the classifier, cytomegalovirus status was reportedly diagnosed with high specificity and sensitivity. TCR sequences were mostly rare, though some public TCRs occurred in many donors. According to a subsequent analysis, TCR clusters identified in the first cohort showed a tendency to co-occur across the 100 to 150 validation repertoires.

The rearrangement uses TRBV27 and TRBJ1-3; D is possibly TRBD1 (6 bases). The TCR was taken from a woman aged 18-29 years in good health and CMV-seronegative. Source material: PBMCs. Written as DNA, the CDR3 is TGTGCCAGCAGGGACGGACAGTCCTCTGGAAACACCATATATTTT. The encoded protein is CASRDGQSSGNTIYF.